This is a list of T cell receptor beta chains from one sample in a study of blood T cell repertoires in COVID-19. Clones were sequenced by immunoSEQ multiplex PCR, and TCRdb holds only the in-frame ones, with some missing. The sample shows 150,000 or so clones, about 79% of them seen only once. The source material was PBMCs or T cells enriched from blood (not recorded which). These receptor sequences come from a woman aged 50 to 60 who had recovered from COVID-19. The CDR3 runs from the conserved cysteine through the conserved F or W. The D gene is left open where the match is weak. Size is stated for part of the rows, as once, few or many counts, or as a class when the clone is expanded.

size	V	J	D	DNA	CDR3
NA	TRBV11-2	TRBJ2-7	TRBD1	TGTGCCAGCAGCCCCCTCGGGACAGGGACCTACGAGCAGTACTTC	CASSPLGTGTYEQYF
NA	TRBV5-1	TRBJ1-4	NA	TGCGCCAGCAGCTTGGGTCCACGGAATGAAAAACTGTTTTTT	CASSLGPRNEKLFF
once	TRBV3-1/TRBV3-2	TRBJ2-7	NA	TGTGCCAGCAGCCAAACAGGTGTTTACGAGCAGTACTTC	CASSQTGVYEQYF
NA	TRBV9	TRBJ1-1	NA	TGTGCCAGCAGCGTCGGGAGCGGGTCGGATACTGAAGCTTTCTTT	CASSVGSGSDTEAFF
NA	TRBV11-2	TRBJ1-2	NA	TGTGCCAGCAGCTTAGGACAGTCTAACTATGGCTACACCTTC	CASSLGQSNYGYTF
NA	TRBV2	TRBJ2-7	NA	TGTGCCAGCAGTGTTGCGAACGAGCAGTACTTC	CASSVANEQYF
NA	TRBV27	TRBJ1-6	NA	TGTGCCAGCAGTTTAGAAGCGCCCATGGGCTCCTATAATTCACCCCTCCACTTT	CASSLEAPMGSYNSPLHF
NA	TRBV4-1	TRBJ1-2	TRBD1	TGCGCCAGCAGCCAGGGACTGGACAGGGCTAGTGGCTACACCTTC	CASSQGLDRASGYTF
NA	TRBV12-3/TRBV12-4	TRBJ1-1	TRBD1	TGTGCCAGCAGTGCAGGGGGATCTGAAGCTTTCTTT	CASSAGGSEAFF
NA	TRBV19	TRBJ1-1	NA	TGTGCCAGTAAAAAGGACAAGGATGGTGAAGCTTTCTTT	CASKKDKDGEAFF
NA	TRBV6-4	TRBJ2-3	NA	TGTGCCAGCGGCGGAGCTAGCACAGATACGCAGTATTTT	CASGGASTDTQYF
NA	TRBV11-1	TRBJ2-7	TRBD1	TGTGCCAGCAGCCCGGACAGGGGGCCCTACGAGCAGTACTTC	CASSPDRGPYEQYF
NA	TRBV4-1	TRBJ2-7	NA	TGCGCCAGCTCAACTGAACTGCCGGGGTTGCAGTACTTC	CASSTELPGLQYF
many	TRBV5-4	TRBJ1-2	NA	TGTGCCAGCAGCTTAGACAGAGCCTATGGCTACACCTTC	CASSLDRAYGYTF
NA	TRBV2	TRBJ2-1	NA	TGTGCCAGCAGTAAGCGGGACAGGACCTACAATGAGCAGTTCTTC	CASSKRDRTYNEQFF
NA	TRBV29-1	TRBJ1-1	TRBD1	TGCAGCGTTGGCAGGGGGTGGGACACTGAAGCTTTCTTT	CSVGRGWDTEAFF
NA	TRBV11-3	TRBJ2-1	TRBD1	TGTGCCAGCAGCTCCCGGACAGGGAACTCCTACAATGAGCAGTTCTTC	CASSSRTGNSYNEQFF
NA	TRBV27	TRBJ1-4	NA	TGTGCCAGCGGTAGGAGGGAAGAAAAACTGTTTTTT	CASGRREEKLFF
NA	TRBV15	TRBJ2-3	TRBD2	TGTGCCACCAGCAGAGACAGGGAGGGAACAGATACGCAGTATTTT	CATSRDREGTDTQYF
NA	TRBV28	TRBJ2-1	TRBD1	TGTGCCAGCAGTTCCCCCAGGGGGAATGAGCAGTTCTTC	CASSSPRGNEQFF
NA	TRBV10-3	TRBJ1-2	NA	TGTGCCATCAGTGAGTCAGGGGGTCGCGGCTACACCTTC	CAISESGGRGYTF
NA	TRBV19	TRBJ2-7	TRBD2	TGTGCCAGTAGTAAGGCGACTAGCGGGGTTTCCTACGAGCAGTACTTC	CASSKATSGVSYEQYF
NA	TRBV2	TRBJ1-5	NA	TGTGCCAGCCGTTTGGAAGAACGGGGGGATCAGCCCCAGCATTTT	CASRLEERGDQPQHF
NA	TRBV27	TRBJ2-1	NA	TGTGCCAGCGGATGGGGAGTCTACAATGAGCAGTTCTTC	CASGWGVYNEQFF
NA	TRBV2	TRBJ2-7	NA	TGTGCCAGCAACTTTCGCGAGCAGTACTTC	CASNFREQYF
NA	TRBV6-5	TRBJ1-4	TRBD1	TGTGCCAGCAGTTACCTTCGGACAGGGAGGATTGAAAAACTGTTTTTT	CASSYLRTGRIEKLFF
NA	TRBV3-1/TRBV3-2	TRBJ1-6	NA	TGTGCCAGCAGCCCAAACACGTTCTCCTATAATTCACCCCTCCACTTT	CASSPNTFSYNSPLHF
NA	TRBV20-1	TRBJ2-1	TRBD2	TGCAGTGCTAGTGAGCGGGGGGTATACAATGAGCAGTTCTTC	CSASERGVYNEQFF
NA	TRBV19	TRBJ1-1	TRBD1	TGTGCCAGTAGCGACAGGGCGAATACTGAAGCTTTCTTT	CASSDRANTEAFF
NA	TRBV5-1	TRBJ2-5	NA	TGCGCCAGCAACATCCGTGGCCAAGAGACCCAGTACTTC	CASNIRGQETQYF
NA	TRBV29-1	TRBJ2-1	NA	TGCAGCGTAACCGATGCGGGACGTCAAGCAAAATACAATGAGCAGTTCTTC	CSVTDAGRQAKYNEQFF
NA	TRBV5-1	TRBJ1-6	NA	TGCGCCAGCAGCCAGAAAATCGATTCACCCCTCCACTTT	CASSQKIDSPLHF
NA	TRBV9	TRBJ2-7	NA	TGTGCCAGCAGCGCCGGCCCCGGAGGGTCCTACGAGCAGTACTTC	CASSAGPGGSYEQYF
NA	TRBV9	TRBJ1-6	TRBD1	TGTGCCAGCAGCAAGACAGGGGTCAATTCACCCCTCCACTTT	CASSKTGVNSPLHF
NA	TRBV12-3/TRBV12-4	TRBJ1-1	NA	TGTGCCAGCAGTCACAGGTTGAACACTGAAGCTTTCTTT	CASSHRLNTEAFF
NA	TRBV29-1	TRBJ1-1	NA	TGCAGCGGAAGACAGTCCGCTGAAGCTTTCTTT	CSGRQSAEAFF
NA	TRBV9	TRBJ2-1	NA	TGTGCCAGCGCTAGACTACAGAGCTCCTACAATGAGCAGTTCTTC	CASARLQSSYNEQFF
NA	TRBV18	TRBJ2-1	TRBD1	TGTGCCAGCTCACCATACGGGACAGGGGGCTTCAATGAGCAGTTCTTC	CASSPYGTGGFNEQFF
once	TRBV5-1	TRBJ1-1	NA	TGCGCCAGCAGCTCGGAGGGAGTGCGTGAAGCTTTCTTT	CASSSEGVREAFF
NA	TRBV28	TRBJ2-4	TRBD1	TGTGCCAGCAGTTTGGACAGGAAAATTCAGTACTTC	CASSLDRKIQYF
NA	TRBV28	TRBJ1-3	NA	TGTGCCAGCAGTTCGGAGGGGCGCGGGTTTGGAAACACCATATATTTT	CASSSEGRGFGNTIYF
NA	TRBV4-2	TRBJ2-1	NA	TGTGCCAGCAGCCCGGAGCGCAATGAGCAGTTCTTC	CASSPERNEQFF
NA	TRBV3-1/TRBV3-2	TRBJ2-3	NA	TGTGCCAGCAGCCAAGATACGGGGGTGACAGATACGCAGTATTTT	CASSQDTGVTDTQYF
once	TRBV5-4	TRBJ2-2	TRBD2	TGTGCCAGCAGCGATGGGACTAGCGGGGGTAGCGGGGAGCTGTTTTTT	CASSDGTSGGSGELFF
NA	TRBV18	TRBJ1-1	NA	TGTGCCAGCTCCCAGCAGGACAGTACTGAAGCTTTCTTT	CASSQQDSTEAFF
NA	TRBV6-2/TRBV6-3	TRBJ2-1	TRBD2	TGTGCCAGCAGTTACGCGGGAGGTGAGCAGTTCTTC	CASSYAGGEQFF
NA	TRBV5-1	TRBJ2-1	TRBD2	TGCGCCAGCAGCCCCAGACTAGCGGGGGGCAATGAGCAGTTCTTC	CASSPRLAGGNEQFF
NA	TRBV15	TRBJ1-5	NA	TGTGCCACCAGCAAAAAAACAGCAGGCAATCAGCCCCAGCATTTT	CATSKKTAGNQPQHF
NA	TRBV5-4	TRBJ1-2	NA	TGTGCCAGCAGCTCCCCTGGGAGCTTCTATGGCTACACCTTC	CASSSPGSFYGYTF
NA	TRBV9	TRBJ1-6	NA	TGTGCCAGCAGCTCACGACAGGTCAATTCACCCCTCCACTTT	CASSSRQVNSPLHF
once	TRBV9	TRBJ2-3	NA	TGTGCCAGCAGCGTAGGGATAGGAGGCGGTTACGCAGATACGCAGTATTTT	CASSVGIGGGYADTQYF
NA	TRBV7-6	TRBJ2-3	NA	TGTGCCAGCAGCCCCCTACCGGGAACAGATACGCAGTATTTT	CASSPLPGTDTQYF
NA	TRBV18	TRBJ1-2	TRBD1	TGTGCCAGCTCACGGGACAGGGACCTCGGGGGCTACACCTTC	CASSRDRDLGGYTF
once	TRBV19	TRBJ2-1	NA	TGTGCCAGTAGTATTATCGGGGTCAGGTCCTACAATGAGCAGTTCTTC	CASSIIGVRSYNEQFF
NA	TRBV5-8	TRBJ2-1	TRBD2	TGTGCCAGCAGCTTCGGGGGGGGGATGGATGAGCAGTTCTTC	CASSFGGGMDEQFF
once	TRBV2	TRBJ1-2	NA	TGTGCCAGCAGTGACTGGGGGGAATCCTTTAACTATGGCTACACCTTC	CASSDWGESFNYGYTF
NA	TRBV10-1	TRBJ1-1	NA	TGCGCCAGCAGGGGGGCGAACACTGAAGCTTTCTTT	CASRGANTEAFF